These 19 T cell receptor beta chains share one sample of origin, sequenced in a study of regulatory T cells in long-lasting Graves disease. Researchers made TCR beta libraries by using iRepertoire HTBI primers and running Arm-PCR on CDR3 regions. In TCRdb, the multiplex PCR reads were re-called with MiXCR into one record per CDR3 protein. Of 350,000 to 500,000 distinct CDR3 sequences listed, less than 20% are singletons. Time point: newly diagnosed GD, antithyroid drugs for less than 3 months. PBMC-extracted RNA yielded the TCR library. These same records also appear under a second study, on T cells in Graves' hyperthyroidism and ophthalmopathy.

The input for sequencing was peripheral blood mononuclear cells (PBMCs), taken at new diagnosis, from a patient treated with antithyroid drugs. These receptors originate from a woman under 30 with Graves disease.

The gene calls are TRBV19 and TRBJ2-1; the match to TRBD2 covers 12 bases. The V gene end was trimmed by 7 bases and the J gene end by 7 bases; junction bases not matched to a gene: 11. This CDR3 spans 16 amino acids. Per the germline V gene, CDR1 is LNHDA and CDR2 is SQIVND (reference sequence). This chain's CDR3 is CASTTLGTSGFNEQFF. In DNA, the CDR3 is TGTGCCAGTACTACTCTCGGGACTAGCGGGTTTAATGAGCAGTTCTTC.

In this sample, this clonotype turned up a few times. This chain uses TRBV5-1 with TRBJ2-1; D gene unclear. Germline assignment: CDR1 SGHRS and CDR2 YFSETQ. This CDR3 has 13 residues. Trimming left V 4 bases short and J 8 bases short, with 13 bases between. CDR3 residues: CASSPVGSDEQFF. As DNA, the CDR3 is TGCGCCAGCAGCCCCGTAGGATCGGATGAGCAGTTCTTC.

The sample holds a few counts of this clonotype. The V gene is TRBV9, the J gene TRBJ1-1; no firm D call. Per germline, CDR1 SGDLS and CDR2 YYNGEE. This CDR3 has 15 amino acids. V gave up 0 bases and J gave up 0 bases, with 9 bases separating them. CDR3 protein: CASSVGQFMNTEAFF. DNA of the CDR3: TGTGCCAGCAGCGTAGGGCAATTCATGAACACTGAAGCTTTCTTT.

This clonotype was observed many times. The chain employs TRBV29-1 and TRBJ1-3, with 11 positions matching TRBD1. The J segment lost 0 bases and the V segment lost 6 bases, leaving 10 bases of the junction unmatched. The CDR3 sequence is 17 residues long. Germline CDR1 SQVTM, CDR2 ANQGSEA. CDR3 DNA sequence: TGCAGCGTCGCCAAATCCGGGACAGGGGGCTCTGGAAACACCATATATTTT. Translation gives CSVAKSGTGGSGNTIYF. Filled out from reference TRBV29-1 and TRBJ1-3, the complete variable domain reads SAVISQKPSRDICQRGTSLTIQCQVDSQVTMMFWYRQQPGQSLTLIATANQGSEATYESGFVIDKFPISRPNLTFSTLTVSNMSPEDSSIYLCSVAKSGTGGSGNTIYFGEGSWLTVV.

The chain recombines TRBV20-1 with TRBJ1-6; no clear D gene. Germline-derived CDR1 and CDR2 are DFQATT and SNEGSKA (reference sequence). V was trimmed by 0 bases and J by 0 bases, leaving 24 bases between them. The CDR3 spans 21 residues. The CDR3 sequence is CSARDKGLGRKRSSYNSPLHF. DNA of the CDR3: TGCAGTGCTAGAGATAAGGGTTTAGGACGGAAAAGAAGCTCCTATAATTCACCCCTCCACTTT.

The chain uses TRBV12-3 or TRBV12-4 and TRBJ2-1; 7 positions match TRBD2. This CDR3 has 12 amino acids. V was clipped by 5 bases and J by 9 bases; unmatched bases: 4. DNA for the CDR3: TGTGCCAGCAGTCGGGACTACCCTGAGCAGTTCTTC. It codes for CASSRDYPEQFF.

The V gene is TRBV6-5, the J gene TRBJ2-1; 7 positions match TRBD2. V dropped 3 bases and J dropped 7; count of bases not matched to a gene: 9. Germline lookup yields CDR1 MNHEY and CDR2 SVGAGI. This CDR3 has 15 residues. For the CDR3, the DNA is TGTGCCAGCAGTTATGTGGGTAGCGGGTCTAATGAGCAGTTCTTC. It is translated as CASSYVGSGSNEQFF.

This clonotype was seen repeatedly, ten times or more. The V and J genes are TRBV29-1 and TRBJ2-1, with TRBD2 matching 7 bases. The CDR3 totals 13 residues. Germline CDR1 is SQVTM and CDR2 is ANQGSEA. With 4 bases clipped from V and 2 bases from J, the junction kept 2 bases outside the gene matches. CDR3 bases: TGCAGCGTTGGCGGGAGTACCTACAATGAGCAGTTCTTC. It is translated as CSVGGSTYNEQFF.

Only a few counts were recorded for this clonotype. The chain joins TRBV20-1 to TRBJ2-3; 10 nucleotides line up with TRBD1. V shed 7 bases and J 4 bases; nucleotides not matched to a gene: 14. This CDR3 is built from 16 residues. The germline V gene has CDR1 DFQATT and CDR2 SNEGSKA (reference sequence). The CDR3 DNA reads TGCAGTGAGGAGAGTAGGGGGACAGGGGTACCAGATACGCAGTATTTT. Residues: CSEESRGTGVPDTQYF.

As for this clonotype: A much bigger clone sits one base away, suggesting this may be a read error. This chain joins TRBV28 and TRBJ2-7; tentative D call: TRBD1 (6 bases). This CDR3 comprises 12 residues. The germline V gene encodes CDR1 MDHEN and CDR2 SYDVKM. V lost 8 bases and J lost 6, with 14 bases in between. The CDR3: CASLKGDGEQYF. In DNA form, the CDR3 reads TGTGCCAGCCTCAAGGGGGATGGCGAGCAGTACTTC.

This clonotype was detected ten times or more. The V and J genes are TRBV2 and TRBJ2-4; D unresolved. The germline gives CDR1 SNHLY, CDR2 FYNNEI. The CDR3 covers 13 residues. CDR3 DNA: TGTGTCACCCCCCCGGTAGCCAAAAACATTCAGTACTTC. This translates into CVTPPVAKNIQYF. The whole variable domain, remainder taken from reference TRBV2 and TRBJ2-4, is EPEVTQTPSHQVTQMGQEVILRCVPISNHLYFYWYRQILGQKVEFLVSFYNNEISEKSEIFDDQFSVERPDGSNFTLKIRSTKLEDSAMYFCVTPPVAKNIQYFGAGTRLSVL.

The chain links TRBV10-1 to TRBJ2-1, with 12 bases identical to TRBD2. With V trimmed by 5 bases and J by 6 bases, 5 bases remained unmatched. CDR1 and CDR2 from the germline V gene are WNHNN and SYGVQD (reference sequence). This CDR3 spans 15 amino acids. CDR3 sequence reads: CASSPASGGGNEQFF. The CDR3 region has the DNA TGCGCCAGCAGTCCAGCTAGCGGGGGGGGCAATGAGCAGTTCTTC.

The chain carries TRBV30 and TRBJ2-3, with a weak D call TRBD1 (6 bases). The CDR3 consists of 13 residues. Trimming took 5 bases from V and 4 from J, leaving 13 bases between them. CDR1 and CDR2 from the germline V gene are GTSNPN and SVGIG (reference sequence). The CDR3 nucleotides read TGTGCCTGGGTTAGGGGGAGCGCAGATACGCAGTATTTT. This codes for CAWVRGSADTQYF. Full variable domain (outside the CDR3, taken from reference TRBV30 and TRBJ2-3): SQTIHQWPATLVQPVGSPLSLECTVEGTSNPNLYWYRQAAGRGLQLLFYSVGIGQISSEVPQNLSASRPQDRQFILSSKKLLLSDSGFYLCAWVRGSADTQYFGPGTRLTVL.

This clonotype was picked up many times. V and J are TRBV6-5 and TRBJ1-1, with 8 bases matching TRBD1. With 2 bases clipped from V and 6 bases from J, the junction kept 8 bases outside the gene matches. CDR3 length: 15 amino acids. The germline CDR1 and CDR2 sequences are MNHEY and SVGAGI. In nucleotides, the CDR3 is TGTGCCAGCAGTTACGGGTGGACAGGGCGGCCTGAAGCTTTCTTT. Translating gives CASSYGWTGRPEAFF.

The table lists this clonotype with a few counts. This chain links TRBV4-1 with TRBJ1-5; tentatively, D is TRBD1 (6 bases). CDR1 and CDR2 from the germline V gene are MGHRA and YSYEKL. Trimming cost V 2 bases and J 2 bases, with 13 bases left between them. The CDR3 sequence is 16 residues long. This CDR3 is CASSQRGSIGNQPQHF. CDR3 coding DNA: TGCGCCAGCAGCCAAAGGGGGAGCATAGGCAATCAGCCCCAGCATTTT.

To note about this clonotype: This may arise from a read error, as a much more abundant clone is one base away. The chain links TRBV20-1 to TRBJ2-5, with D unresolved. Trimming cost V 2 bases and J 9 bases, with 13 bases left between them. CDR1 is DFQATT and CDR2 is SNEGSKA in the germline V gene (reference sequence). The CDR3 sequence is 12 residues long. CDR3 sequence reads: CSARPQKESQYF. The CDR3 coding sequence is TGCAGTGCTAGACCACAAAAGGAGTCCCAGTACTTC.

The table lists this clonotype with many counts. This chain links TRBV2 with TRBJ1-1, with D unclear. The CDR3 consists of 12 residues. Looked up from germline, CDR1 is SNHLY and CDR2 is FYNNEI. V was pared by 7 bases and J by 11 bases, with 17 bases between. The DNA of the CDR3 is TGTGCCAGCATCACGAGAGGTAGTCGGGCTTTCTTT. Translating it yields CASITRGSRAFF. The entire variable domain, with the rest obtained from reference TRBV2 and TRBJ1-1, is as follows: EPEVTQTPSHQVTQMGQEVILRCVPISNHLYFYWYRQILGQKVEFLVSFYNNEISEKSEIFDDQFSVERPDGSNFTLKIRSTKLEDSAMYFCASITRGSRAFFGQGTRLTVV.

This clonotype was seen a few times. The chain recombines TRBV5-6 with TRBJ2-7, with 7 positions matching TRBD1. The CDR3 runs 15 residues. The germline CDR1 and CDR2 sequences are SGHDT and YYEEEE. Unmatched junction bases numbered 8, after V lost 4 bases and J lost 1 base. The CDR3 nucleotides are TGTGCCAGCAGCCCCGGACAGGACGTATCCTACGAGCAGTACTTC. This codes for CASSPGQDVSYEQYF.

As regards this clonotype: A single base separates this from a much larger clone, so it may be a read error. The chain couples TRBV11-1 to TRBJ2-7; 11 positions agree with TRBD2. Germline lookup yields CDR1 SGHAT and CDR2 FQDESV (reference sequence). Trimming took 5 bases from V and 3 from J; bases not matched to a gene: 6. The CDR3 runs 15 residues. CDR3 sequence (DNA): TGTGCCAGCAGCACCACTAGCGGGAGCTGCTACGAGCAGTACTTC. This sequence encodes CASSTTSGSCYEQYF.